The source of this TCR beta chain is a study of post-analysis software for immune sequencing data. This clonotype was seen more than once but under ten times. Antigen unknown. Unique molecular identifiers had been added to the TCR beta cDNA libraries. TCRdb redid the calling of the PCR reads with MiXCR, one entry per CDR3 protein. The sample records hundreds of thousands of distinct CDR3 sequences, around 50% being singletons. The CDR3 has 13 residues. The germline gives CDR1 SGDLS, CDR2 YYNGEE. The ends were cut back, 2 bases at V and 1 base at J, with 6 bases in the middle. Findings and limits, study-wide: Those with multiple sclerosis, the patient group, showed significantly lower normalized Chao1 diversity than controls. Compared with controls, patients had more of five or six TRBV segments, including TRBV5-6, TRBV5-1 and TRBV20-1.

The source material was blood. The receptor was derived from a girl aged 10-17 years with multiple sclerosis. The rearrangement joins TRBV9 to TRBJ1-2; D not resolved. The CDR3 DNA sequence: TGTGCCAGCAGCGTCTCACTTAACTATGGCTACACCTTC. Its protein product is CASSVSLNYGYTF.